This T cell receptor beta chain was retrieved from a study of read filtering for tumor transcriptome and immune sequencing. V shed 3 bases, J shed 5 bases, and the junction held 4 bases outside the gene matches. The V gene's germline CDR1 is SGHRS and CDR2 YFSETQ. The CDR3 spans 14 residues. This library used 300 to 450 ng RNA and molecular barcoded adaptors spanning alpha/delta and beta/gamma chains. TCRdb reprocessed the reads with MiXCR, giving one entry per CDR3 protein. The sample lists some 25,000 distinct CDR3 sequences, 20% to 25% occurring once. Input material: a population of CD138-negative cells sorted from bone marrow. The V and J genes are TRBV5-1 and TRBJ2-2; 7 bases are a match to TRBD1. The TCR was taken from a donor aged 40 or older with multiple myeloma. CDR3 in amino acids: CASSSEGATGELFF. CDR3 in DNA: TGCGCCAGCAGCTCCGAGGGGGCGACCGGGGAGCTGTTTTTT.